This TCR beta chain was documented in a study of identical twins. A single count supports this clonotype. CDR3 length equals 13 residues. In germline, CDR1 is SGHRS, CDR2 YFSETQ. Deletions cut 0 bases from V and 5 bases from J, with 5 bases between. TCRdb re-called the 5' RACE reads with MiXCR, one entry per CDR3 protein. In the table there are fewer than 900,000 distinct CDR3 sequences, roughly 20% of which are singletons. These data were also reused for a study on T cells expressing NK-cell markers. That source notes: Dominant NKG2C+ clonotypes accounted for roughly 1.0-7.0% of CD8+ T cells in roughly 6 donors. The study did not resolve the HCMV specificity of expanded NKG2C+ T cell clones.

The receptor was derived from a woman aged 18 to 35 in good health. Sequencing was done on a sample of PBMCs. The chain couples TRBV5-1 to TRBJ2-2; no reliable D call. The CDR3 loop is CASSLVTTGELFF. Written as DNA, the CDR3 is TGCGCCAGCAGCTTGGTTACAACCGGGGAGCTGTTTTTT. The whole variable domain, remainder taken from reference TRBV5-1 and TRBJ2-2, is KAGVTQTPRYLIKTRGQQVTLSCSPISGHRSVSWYQQTPGQGLQFLFEYFSETQRNKGNFPGRFSGRQFSNSRSEMNVSTLELGDSALYLCASSLVTTGELFFGEGSRLTVL.